A single sample gave rise to the 11 T cell receptor beta chains below, sequenced in a study of neoadjuvant anti-PD-1 for oral cavity cancer. The assay was immunoSEQ multiplex PCR, and TCRdb's table has in-frame clones only and misses some. Here the sample spans more than 15,000 clones, about three fifths being singletons. Sample: PBMCs, taken before nivolumab (anti-PD-1) treatment. The receptors were sampled from a person between 40 and 80 years old with oral cavity squamous cell carcinoma.

The genes are TRBV6-5 and TRBJ2-7; D might be TRBD2 (5 bases). The CDR3 length is 13 residues. Per germline, CDR1 MNHEY and CDR2 SVGAGI. Trimming left V 7 bases short and J 1 base short, with 11 bases between. The CDR3 spells CASTAGLSYEQYF. The CDR3 DNA is TGTGCCAGCACCGCTGGACTTTCCTACGAGCAGTACTTC.

J is TRBJ2-7 and V is TRBV6-5, with 10 bases lining up with TRBD1. The CDR3 has 14 residues. V was clipped by 5 bases and J by 4 bases; unmatched bases: 5. The germline gives CDR1 MNHEY, CDR2 SVGAGI. CDR3 in amino acids: CASSGRDRGYEQYF. Here the CDR3 DNA reads TGTGCCAGCAGTGGCCGGGACAGGGGATACGAGCAGTACTTC.

V is TRBV5-1 and J is TRBJ2-7; 11 bases fit TRBD2. The V segment lost 0 bases and the J segment 6 bases; nucleotides outside the gene matches: 8. The CDR3 is 16 residues long. CDR1 is SGHRS, CDR2 YFSETQ, per germline. In DNA form, the CDR3 reads TGCGCCAGCAGCTTGGCCGGGGCTAGCGGGAGGTCCGAGCAGTACTTC. Encoded protein: CASSLAGASGRSEQYF.

The V and J genes are TRBV6-5 and TRBJ2-2, with D uncertain. Per germline, CDR1 MNHEY and CDR2 SVGAGI. The CDR3 contains 13 residues. Trimming shortened V by 7 bases and J by 4 bases, and 10 bases separated the two germline ends. This CDR3 reads CASNHEVTGELFF. The CDR3 DNA follows: TGTGCCAGCAATCATGAGGTCACCGGGGAGCTGTTTTTT.

V usage is TRBV11-2 and J usage is TRBJ2-2; no reliable D call. CDR1 and CDR2 (germline): SGHAT, FQNNGV. The ends were cut back, 6 bases at V and 0 bases at J, with 11 bases in the middle. The CDR3 is 15 residues long. The CDR3 DNA reads as TGTGCCAGCAGGTCGTACGAGGCGAACACCGGGGAGCTGTTTTTT. Its translation: CASRSYEANTGELFF.

Notes on this clone: This CDR3 is also generated by other DNA sequences in the sample. The rearrangement links TRBV30 to TRBJ2-3; TRBD2 aligns across 10 bases. CDR3 size: 14 residues. CDR1 is GTSNPN and CDR2 is SVGIG in the germline V gene (reference sequence). Trimming removed 0 bases from V and 5 bases from J; junction bases left unmatched: 2. The CDR3: CAWSVSGRGDTQYF. DNA of the CDR3: TGTGCCTGGAGTGTCAGCGGGAGGGGAGATACGCAGTATTTT.

The chain links TRBV6-1 to TRBJ2-7, with unresolved D. CDR1 MNHNS and CDR2 SASEGT come from the germline V gene. This CDR3 spans 15 amino acids. V was cut by 5 bases and J by 5 bases, with 19 bases left in between. CDR3 protein: CASSSTYPELDEQYF. Written as DNA, the CDR3 is TGTGCCAGCAGTTCTACATACCCTGAGCTGGACGAGCAGTACTTC.

This chain links TRBV25-1 with TRBJ1-5; 7 bases map to TRBD1. Germline V gene data show CDR1 as MGHDK and CDR2 as SYGVNS. The CDR3 extends over 15 amino acids. V dropped 3 bases and J dropped 3; count of bases not matched to a gene: 5. The CDR3 DNA follows: TGTGCCAGCAGTGAGTTCGGGACAGACAATCAGCCCCAGCATTTT. Residues: CASSEFGTDNQPQHF.

V is TRBV6-6 and J is TRBJ2-3, with 9 bases fitting TRBD2. CDR1 and CDR2 from the germline V gene are MNHNY and SVGAGI (reference sequence). The CDR3 loop spans 15 amino acids. Trimming removed 2 bases from V and 7 bases from J; junction bases left unmatched: 7. The CDR3 nucleotides are TGTGCCAGCAGTTACCGAGGAGCTAGCGGGAATACGCAGTATTTT. Encoded protein: CASSYRGASGNTQYF.

This sequence joins TRBV27 and TRBJ2-2; perhaps TRBD1 as D (6 bases). The V end was cut by 1 base, the J end by 4 bases, with 22 bases between. Germline V gene data show CDR1 as MNHEY and CDR2 as SMNVEV (reference sequence). The CDR3 spans 19 residues. CDR3 sequence reads: CASSLLSVVQGPSTGELFF. DNA of the CDR3: TGTGCCAGCAGTTTATTATCGGTTGTCCAGGGGCCGTCCACCGGGGAGCTGTTTTTT.

The chain carries TRBV6-6 and TRBJ2-7; maybe TRBD2 (6 bases). V lost 4 bases and J lost 3, with 13 bases in between. The germline V gene encodes CDR1 MNHNY and CDR2 SVGAGI (reference sequence). This CDR3 comprises 14 residues. The CDR3 is CASSSRLGDYEQYF. Here the CDR3 DNA reads TGTGCCAGCAGTTCCAGACTAGGTGACTACGAGCAGTACTTC.